This T cell receptor (beta chain) appears in the sequencing data of a study of T cells in Graves' hyperthyroidism and ophthalmopathy (dated by TCRdb to the late 2010s). General notes on the study: A discovery cohort of about 96 patients, about 40 with Graves' ophthalmopathy and more than 55 with stable Graves' hyperthyroidism, was used to find distinguishing TCR V-J signatures. Prospective prediction of ophthalmopathy was tested in an independent validation cohort of 18 hyperthyroidism patients and 15 to 17 patients who later progressed to ophthalmopathy. For training and testing, the 110 or so patients in the discovery cohort were randomly divided in a 7:3 ratio. In about 6 Graves' hyperthyroidism patients, the study also compared T-cell repertoires from thyroid tissue with T-cell repertoires from blood. After blood sampling, hyperthyroidism patients were treated with methimazole at a starting dose of 30 mg daily, and ophthalmopathy patients were treated with high-dose intravenous methylprednisolone. TCR Vbeta CDR3 sequencing of around 130 peripheral blood samples (over 40 ophthalmopathy, roughly 72 hyperthyroidism and roughly 17 progressor patients) is reported in the paper. Points the paper makes about the study in general: In cross-validation, a model built on a 13 V-J signature told ophthalmopathy apart from stable hyperthyroidism with over 85% sensitivity and roughly 81% specificity, and in testing the same model reached 80%/75%. No statistical method was used to fix the sample size in advance, and group allocation was not hidden from the investigators. In validation, the model predicted progression to ophthalmopathy a median of roughly 6.1 months before onset, with 65% to 71% sensitivity and 72.22% specificity. Blood samples also contained most of the expanded thyroid clonotypes (frequency above 0.001), which suggests that blood repertoires may reflect thyroid immune responses.

The CDR1 and CDR2 encoded by the germline V gene are SGHVS and FNYEAQ. V lost 3 bases and J lost 5 bases; the stretch between them is 4 bases long. The CDR3 goes from the cysteine to the phenylalanine over 11 residues. The DNA shown is the 33-base CDR3, in frame from base 1. Amplification of TCR beta CDR3 regions was carried out from RNA transcripts. A first-round RT-PCR of the TCR CDR3 used the HTBI primer set with the Qiagen OneStep RT-PCR kit. A second multiplex PCR round built the libraries, followed by size selection and purification. The libraries were sequenced on an Illumina HiSeq2000 using paired-end 100 bp reads. For the original study's pipeline: SOAPnuke was used to process the raw data, removing reads that contained adapters or uncalled bases, had a mean Phred below 15, or lacked an exact match to the constant primer or identifier. COPE v1.2.5 was used to merge high-quality paired reads, and clonotypes were defined as unique nucleotide sequences. MiTCR v1.1 was used to align the clonotypes against IMGT TRBV, TRBD and TRBJ reference segments. The analysis included only V-J combinations with a frequency above 0.0001, which together covered over 98% of the repertoires. The TCS score was defined as F50 (clonal expansion) divided by E x V (chaos), with BLOSUM62-based TCRdist calculated between CDR3 peptides within each V-J. Welch's t-statistics and random forest reduced 514 V-J features to about 13, which were used in a naive Bayes classifier (R e1071). The similarity between thyroid and blood repertoires was quantified using the Morisita-Horn index. In TCRdb, the public reads were trimmed at Q25 with fastp and aligned with MiXCR, with productive beta chains retained. Entries that share a CDR3 protein sequence are merged under the most common genes and DNA. TCRdb's processing, not the study's, gives the V and J calls here. The sample table contains 500,000 to 600,000 distinct CDR3 sequences; only one count was recorded for 46% of them. The biggest ten clones account for about 45% of the sample.

Patients with uncontrolled infections, other autoimmune diseases, pregnancy or lactation were excluded. Clinical symptoms, serum thyroxine and TRAb, thyroid ultrasound, and orbital computed tomography formed the basis for the diagnoses. Total RNA was extracted using Trizol reagent, and RNA quality was assessed on an Agilent 2100 Bioanalyzer. This clonotype was detected ten times or more. The antigen it recognizes is unknown. The sample holds no much larger clone one base away, and base qualities are not on file. The rearranged chain carries TRBV7-6 and TRBJ2-5; no D gene is confidently identified. The TCR was taken from an adult woman with Graves' disease, either hyperthyroidism or ophthalmopathy (not recorded which). Sequencing input: peripheral blood or thyroid tissue (not recorded which). The CDR3 protein: CASSFRETQYF. The sequenced DNA: TGTGCCAGCAGCTTCCGGGAGACCCAGTACTTC.